Listed below are T cell receptor beta chains from one sample, sequenced in a study of cytomegalovirus exposure and HLA in healthy donors. Generated by immunoSEQ multiplex PCR, the TCRdb table keeps only in-frame clones and is missing some. Among about 120,000 clones listed, about 79% were seen once. Sequenced: PBMCs. These receptors were collected from a human donor in good health. Each CDR3 is given with its conserved first and last residue. D genes are given only for firm matches. Not all rows give a size; the values are once, few, many and, for expanded clones, a class.

v_gene: TRBV28
abundance: NA
j_gene: TRBJ1-2
d_gene: TRBD1
CDR3aa: CASSLSDRGFYGYTF
CDR3nt: TGTGCCAGCAGTTTATCGGACAGGGGATTCTATGGCTACACCTTC

v_gene: TRBV29-1
abundance: few
j_gene: TRBJ1-2
d_gene: NA
CDR3aa: CSVEKGGYTF
CDR3nt: TGCAGCGTTGAGAAGGGGGGCTACACCTTC

v_gene: TRBV13
abundance: once
j_gene: TRBJ2-7
d_gene: NA
CDR3aa: CASRGQTYEQYF
CDR3nt: TGTGCCAGCAGGGGGCAAACCTACGAGCAGTACTTC

v_gene: TRBV5-1
abundance: NA
j_gene: TRBJ1-5
d_gene: TRBD1
CDR3aa: CASSLGQDRNQPQHF
CDR3nt: TGCGCCAGCAGCTTGGGTCAGGACAGGAATCAGCCCCAGCATTTT

v_gene: TRBV28
abundance: NA
j_gene: TRBJ1-5
d_gene: NA
CDR3aa: CATHSGTSQPQHF
CDR3nt: TGTGCCACTCATTCAGGGACTTCGCAGCCCCAGCATTTT

v_gene: TRBV14
abundance: NA
j_gene: TRBJ1-1
d_gene: NA
CDR3aa: CASSQVRGEGSTEAFF
CDR3nt: TGTGCCAGCAGCCAAGTCAGGGGCGAAGGTAGCACTGAAGCTTTCTTT

v_gene: TRBV5-1
abundance: few
j_gene: TRBJ2-5
d_gene: NA
CDR3aa: CASSLGTEAKPARYF
CDR3nt: TGCGCCAGCAGCTTGGGGACTGAAGCAAAGCCAGCACGGTACTTC

v_gene: TRBV30
abundance: NA
j_gene: TRBJ2-1
d_gene: TRBD1
CDR3aa: CAWGQGAGEQFF
CDR3nt: TGTGCCTGGGGACAGGGGGCCGGTGAGCAGTTCTTC

v_gene: TRBV6-6
abundance: NA
j_gene: TRBJ1-3
d_gene: NA
CDR3aa: CASSAGSGNTIYF
CDR3nt: TGTGCCAGCAGTGCGGGTTCTGGAAACACCATATATTTT

v_gene: TRBV5-4
abundance: few
j_gene: TRBJ1-6
d_gene: NA
CDR3aa: CASSFTGSYNSPLHF
CDR3nt: TGTGCCAGCAGCTTCACAGGGAGCTATAATTCACCCCTCCACTTT

v_gene: TRBV27
abundance: NA
j_gene: TRBJ2-7
d_gene: TRBD1
CDR3aa: CASSWGTGGEQYF
CDR3nt: TGTGCCAGCAGCTGGGGGACAGGGGGTGAGCAGTACTTC

v_gene: TRBV10-3
abundance: NA
j_gene: TRBJ1-4
d_gene: NA
CDR3aa: CAISERSTNEKLFF
CDR3nt: TGTGCCATCAGTGAGCGGTCAACTAATGAAAAACTGTTTTTT

v_gene: TRBV5-1
abundance: NA
j_gene: TRBJ1-2
d_gene: TRBD1
CDR3aa: CASSSRKSGGPMNYGYTF
CDR3nt: TGCGCCAGCAGCTCCCGGAAATCAGGGGGCCCTATGAACTATGGCTACACCTTC

v_gene: TRBV5-1
abundance: NA
j_gene: TRBJ1-3
d_gene: NA
CDR3aa: CASSLATHRLAGNTIYF
CDR3nt: TGCGCCAGCAGCTTGGCCACCCATCGTCTAGCTGGAAACACCATATATTTT

v_gene: TRBV6-6
abundance: NA
j_gene: TRBJ2-2
d_gene: TRBD2
CDR3aa: CASFALLAGAGGELFF
CDR3nt: TGTGCCAGCTTCGCACTCCTAGCGGGAGCCGGCGGGGAGCTGTTTTTT

v_gene: TRBV9
abundance: once
j_gene: TRBJ1-1
d_gene: NA
CDR3aa: CASSALGGGTEAFF
CDR3nt: TGTGCCAGCAGCGCCTTAGGGGGGGGAACTGAAGCTTTCTTT

v_gene: TRBV30
abundance: NA
j_gene: TRBJ2-7
d_gene: TRBD1
CDR3aa: CAWSWSGTGGGEQYF
CDR3nt: TGTGCCTGGAGTTGGAGCGGGACAGGGGGCGGCGAGCAGTACTTC

v_gene: TRBV7-9
abundance: NA
j_gene: TRBJ2-6
d_gene: TRBD1
CDR3aa: CASSAGQGMSGANVLTF
CDR3nt: TGTGCCAGCAGTGCGGGACAGGGGATGTCTGGGGCCAACGTCCTGACTTTC

v_gene: TRBV6-5
abundance: NA
j_gene: TRBJ2-7
d_gene: NA
CDR3aa: CASSYSQGYYEQYF
CDR3nt: TGTGCCAGCAGTTACTCACAGGGTTACTACGAGCAGTACTTC

v_gene: TRBV5-1
abundance: once
j_gene: TRBJ2-5
d_gene: NA
CDR3aa: CASSLVTVGFETQYF
CDR3nt: TGCGCCAGCAGCTTGGTTACAGTTGGATTCGAGACCCAGTACTTC

v_gene: TRBV4-2
abundance: few
j_gene: TRBJ1-1
d_gene: NA
CDR3aa: CASSQDRIDTEAFF
CDR3nt: TGTGCCAGCAGCCAAGATCGTATAGACACTGAAGCTTTCTTT

v_gene: TRBV19
abundance: few
j_gene: TRBJ1-6
d_gene: TRBD1
CDR3aa: CASRRDSVYNSPLHF
CDR3nt: TGTGCCAGTAGAAGGGACAGCGTCTATAATTCACCCCTCCACTTT

v_gene: TRBV29-1
abundance: NA
j_gene: TRBJ2-7
d_gene: NA
CDR3aa: CSVVRQGSSYEQYF
CDR3nt: TGCAGCGTTGTTCGTCAAGGGAGTTCCTACGAGCAGTACTTC

v_gene: TRBV15
abundance: NA
j_gene: TRBJ1-5
d_gene: NA
CDR3aa: CATSRSGRQPQHF
CDR3nt: TGTGCCACCAGCAGATCGGGGAGGCAGCCCCAGCATTTT

v_gene: TRBV5-1
abundance: NA
j_gene: TRBJ1-6
d_gene: NA
CDR3aa: CASSLGRGDNSPLHF
CDR3nt: TGCGCCAGCAGCTTGGGCCGGGGAGATAATTCACCCCTCCACTTT

v_gene: TRBV28
abundance: NA
j_gene: TRBJ1-4
d_gene: NA
CDR3aa: CASALNEKLFF
CDR3nt: TGTGCCAGCGCACTGAATGAAAAACTGTTTTTT

v_gene: TRBV6-1
abundance: once
j_gene: TRBJ1-2
d_gene: TRBD1
CDR3aa: CASRRDRAGYTF
CDR3nt: TGTGCCAGCAGGCGGGACAGGGCCGGCTACACCTTC

v_gene: TRBV28
abundance: once
j_gene: TRBJ2-3
d_gene: TRBD2
CDR3aa: CASSSPTSGGTDTQYF
CDR3nt: TGTGCCAGCAGTTCGCCGACTAGCGGAGGCACAGATACGCAGTATTTT

v_gene: TRBV6-5
abundance: few
j_gene: TRBJ2-3
d_gene: TRBD2
CDR3aa: CASSYGLAGTDTQYF
CDR3nt: TGTGCCAGCAGTTATGGACTAGCGGGCACAGATACGCAGTATTTT